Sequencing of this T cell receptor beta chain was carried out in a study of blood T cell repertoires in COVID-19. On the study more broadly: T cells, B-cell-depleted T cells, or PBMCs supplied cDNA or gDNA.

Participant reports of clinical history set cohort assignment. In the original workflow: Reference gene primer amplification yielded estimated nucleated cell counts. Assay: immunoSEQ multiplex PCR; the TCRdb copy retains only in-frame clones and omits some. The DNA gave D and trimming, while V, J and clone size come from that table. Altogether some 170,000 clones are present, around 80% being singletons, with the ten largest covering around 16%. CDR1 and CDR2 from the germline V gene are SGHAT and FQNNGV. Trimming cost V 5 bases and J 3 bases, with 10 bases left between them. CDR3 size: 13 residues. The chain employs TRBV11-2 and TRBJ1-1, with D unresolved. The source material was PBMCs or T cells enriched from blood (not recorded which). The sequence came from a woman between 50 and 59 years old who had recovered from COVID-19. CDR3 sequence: CASSLRLDTEAFF. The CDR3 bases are TGTGCCAGCAGCCTCCGGTTGGACACTGAAGCTTTCTTT.